The rows below give T cell receptor beta chains drawn from one sample of a study of OX40 agonist ivuxolimab in advanced cancers. Some clones are missing from TCRdb's copy, which holds only in-frame ones; the method was immunoSEQ multiplex PCR. Counted here are more than 55,000 clones, 80% to 95% occurring once; the ten biggest clones make up 13%. The starting material was CD4+ or CD8+ T cells sorted from blood, obtained in a trial of the OX40 agonist ivuxolimab. These receptors were obtained from an adult with an advanced solid tumor such as melanoma, head and neck, liver or kidney cancer. The CDR3 runs from the conserved cysteine through the conserved F or W. Each record gives: CDR3 protein, CDR3 length, V gene, J gene, clone size. For some rows the clone size is stated as once, few or many, or as a class when expanded; others skip it.

CASSDQQIIYEQYF	14	TRBV2	TRBJ2-7	-
CASSFPQTGRETQYF	15	TRBV5-4	TRBJ2-5	-
CASSNMASSTDTQYF	15	TRBV7-2	TRBJ2-3	-
CASSDSGQGGSGYTF	15	TRBV6-4	TRBJ1-2	-
CASSLVQGVPNYGYTF	16	TRBV7-6	TRBJ1-2	-
CASSQYREQPQHF	13	TRBV4-1	TRBJ1-5	-
CASRGPDYGYTF	12	TRBV19	TRBJ1-2	-
CASTQTSSYNEQFF	14	TRBV27	TRBJ2-1	-
CASAYRVSSDTQYF	14	TRBV6-4	TRBJ2-3	-
CASSVADRTFDYGYTF	16	TRBV9	TRBJ1-2	-
CAWTNQGQGGTSMQETQYF	19	TRBV30	TRBJ2-5	-
CASSLALTGGSQPQHF	16	TRBV7-9	TRBJ1-5	-
CASSGAGYSGANVLTF	16	TRBV27	TRBJ2-6	-
CASSLFGPTYQPQHF	15	TRBV27	TRBJ1-5	once
CASSFIPGQGTDEQYF	16	TRBV5-1	TRBJ2-7	-
CASSLEAGDLNEKLFF	16	TRBV7-6	TRBJ1-4	-
CASSVGTSGYEQYF	14	TRBV27	TRBJ2-7	-
CASSLGQGQTEAFF	14	TRBV7-2	TRBJ1-1	-